This TCR beta chain originates from a study of shared clonotypes between healthy human individuals. Assay: immunoSEQ multiplex PCR; the TCRdb copy retains only in-frame clones and omits some. The repertoire holds approximately 1.5 million clones, with approximately 98.5% as singletons. Germline loops: CDR1 SNHLY, CDR2 FYNNEI. The length of the CDR3 is 13 residues. Trimming pared 6 bases from V and 6 bases from J, leaving 12 bases between. This TCR came from a man in his thirties or forties in good health. Material: naive CD4+ T cells sorted from blood. Subset here: CD45RA+ positively selected. The chain has TRBV2 and TRBJ1-5; no firm D call. Written as DNA, the CDR3 is TGTGCCAGCAGCCCACAAGACGGTCAGCCCCAGCATTTT. Protein product: CASSPQDGQPQHF.